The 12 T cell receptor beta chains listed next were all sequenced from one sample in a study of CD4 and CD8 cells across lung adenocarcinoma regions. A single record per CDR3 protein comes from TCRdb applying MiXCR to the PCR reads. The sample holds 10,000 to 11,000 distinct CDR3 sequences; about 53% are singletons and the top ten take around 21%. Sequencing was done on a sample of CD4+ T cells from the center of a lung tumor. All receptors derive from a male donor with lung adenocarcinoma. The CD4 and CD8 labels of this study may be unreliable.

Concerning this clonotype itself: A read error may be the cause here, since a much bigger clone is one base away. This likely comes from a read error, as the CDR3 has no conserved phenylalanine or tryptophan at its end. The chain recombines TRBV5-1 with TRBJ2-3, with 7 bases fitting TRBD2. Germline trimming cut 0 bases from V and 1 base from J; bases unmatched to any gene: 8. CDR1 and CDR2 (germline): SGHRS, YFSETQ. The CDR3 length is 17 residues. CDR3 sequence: CASSLAYKGGGTDTQYI. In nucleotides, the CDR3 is TGCGCCAGCAGCTTGGCCTATAAGGGAGGGGGCACAGATACGCAGTATATT.

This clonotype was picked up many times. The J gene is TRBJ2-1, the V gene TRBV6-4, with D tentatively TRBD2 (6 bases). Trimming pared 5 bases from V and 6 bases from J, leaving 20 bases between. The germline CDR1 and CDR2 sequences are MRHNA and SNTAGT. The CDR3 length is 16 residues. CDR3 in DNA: TGTGCCAGCAGTCTCACAGGACTATCTGACGCCAATGAGCAGTTCTTC. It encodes CASSLTGLSDANEQFF.

DNA of the CDR3: TGTGCCAGCAGTAAGAGCGGGAGCTCCTACAATGAGCAGTTCTTC. Protein product: CASSKSGSSYNEQFF. The rearrangement joins TRBV6-1 to TRBJ2-1; 8 nucleotides line up with TRBD2. The CDR3 extends over 15 amino acids. The J segment lost 0 bases and the V segment lost 5 bases, leaving 3 bases of the junction unmatched. CDR1 and CDR2 from the germline V gene are MNHNS and SASEGT.

The DNA of the CDR3 is TGTGCCATCAGTGAGTCGAGAGACGGGACAGGGGACGGTCAGCCCCAGCATTTT. Translating it yields CAISESRDGTGDGQPQHF. The V call is TRBV10-3, the J call TRBJ1-5; TRBD1 aligns across 10 bases. J gave up 6 bases and V 0 bases, and 11 bases lay outside the gene matches. Germline V gene sequence: CDR1 ENHRY, CDR2 SYGVKD. The CDR3 totals 18 residues.

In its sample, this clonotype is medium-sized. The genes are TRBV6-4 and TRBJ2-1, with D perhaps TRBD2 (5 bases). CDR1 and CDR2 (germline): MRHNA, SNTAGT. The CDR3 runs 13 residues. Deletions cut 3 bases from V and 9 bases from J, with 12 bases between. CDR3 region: CASSEEVRFEQFF. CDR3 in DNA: TGTGCCAGCAGTGAGGAGGTGAGGTTTGAGCAGTTCTTC.

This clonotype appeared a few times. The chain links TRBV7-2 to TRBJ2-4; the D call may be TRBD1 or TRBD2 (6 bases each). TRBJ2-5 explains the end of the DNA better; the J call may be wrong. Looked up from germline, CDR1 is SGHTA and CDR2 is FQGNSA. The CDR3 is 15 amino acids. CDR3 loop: CASSRRGRIEETQYF. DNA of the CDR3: TGTGCCAGCAGCCGTAGGGGGAGGATCGAAGAGACCCAGTACTTC.

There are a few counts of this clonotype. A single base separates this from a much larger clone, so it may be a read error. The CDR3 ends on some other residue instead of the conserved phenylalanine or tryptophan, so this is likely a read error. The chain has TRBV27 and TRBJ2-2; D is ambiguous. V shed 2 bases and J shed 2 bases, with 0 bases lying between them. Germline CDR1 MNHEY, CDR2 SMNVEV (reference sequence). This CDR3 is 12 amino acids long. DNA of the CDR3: TGTGCCAGCAGTTTAAACACCGGGGAGCTGTTTATT. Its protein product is CASSLNTGELFI.

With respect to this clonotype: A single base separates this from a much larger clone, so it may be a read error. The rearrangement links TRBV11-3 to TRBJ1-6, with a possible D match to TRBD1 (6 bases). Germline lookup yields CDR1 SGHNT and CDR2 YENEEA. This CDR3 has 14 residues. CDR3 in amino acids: CAGSGAGADSPLHF. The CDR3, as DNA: TGTGCCGGCAGCGGAGCGGGGGCGGATTCACCCCTCCACTTT.

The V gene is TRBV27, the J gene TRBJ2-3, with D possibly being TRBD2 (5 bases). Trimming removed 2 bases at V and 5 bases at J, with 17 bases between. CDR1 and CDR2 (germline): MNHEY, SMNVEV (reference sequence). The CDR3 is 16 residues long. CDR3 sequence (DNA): TGTGCCAGCAGTTTAACTAGGCCTCCGATTGGAGATACGCAGTATTTT. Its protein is CASSLTRPPIGDTQYF.

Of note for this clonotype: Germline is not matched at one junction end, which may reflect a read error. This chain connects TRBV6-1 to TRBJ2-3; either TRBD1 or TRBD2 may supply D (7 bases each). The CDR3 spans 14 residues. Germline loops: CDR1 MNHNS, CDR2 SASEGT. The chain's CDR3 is CASSKRDSKDTQYF. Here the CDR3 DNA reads TGTGCCAGCAGTAAGCGGGACAGCAAAGATACGCAGTATTTC.

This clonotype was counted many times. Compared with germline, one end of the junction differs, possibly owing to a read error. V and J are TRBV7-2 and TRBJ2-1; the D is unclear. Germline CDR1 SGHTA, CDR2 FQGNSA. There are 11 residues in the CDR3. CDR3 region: CASSLDTARYF. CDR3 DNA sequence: TGTGCCAGCAGCTTAGATACGGCCCGGTACTTC.

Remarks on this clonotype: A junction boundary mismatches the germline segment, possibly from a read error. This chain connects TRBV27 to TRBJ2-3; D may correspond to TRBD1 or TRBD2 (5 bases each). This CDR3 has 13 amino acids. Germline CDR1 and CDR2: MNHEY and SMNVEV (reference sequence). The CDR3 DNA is TGTGGCAGCGAGGGACGGAACCGGGATACGCAGTATTTT. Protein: CGSEGRNRDTQYF.